Detailed here is one TCR beta chain. As yet, its antigen is unknown. Being one base from a much bigger clone, this may be a read error. This sample was taken from a study of T-cell reconstitution after alpha-beta-depleted transplantation in children. Whole-study results and caveats: Counts and diversity of T cells one year after transplant came mostly from newly produced T cells. High day-60 TCRbeta diversity in some patients came from surviving recipient T cells and thymic progenitors. Roughly two months post-transplant, alpha-beta T cells reportedly originated from several hundred graft clones that had expanded.

Preparation of the TCRbeta library was carried out with unique molecular identifiers. TCRdb processed the PCR reads anew with MiXCR; each CDR3 protein has one entry. The sample has fewer than 550,000 distinct CDR3 sequences, about 10% seen once; the top ten hold just over 2%. Trimming cost V 1 base and J 4 bases, with 11 bases left between them. This CDR3 spans 15 amino acids. Germline V CDR1 and CDR2: LGHNA, YSLEER. The sample here was PBMCs, taken before TCRalphabeta/CD19-depleted stem cell transplant. This TCR derives from a child younger than 10 with inherited bone marrow failure, due to receive a stem cell transplant. The chain uses TRBV4-3 and TRBJ1-5; the D is unclear. CDR3 amino acids: CASSQAAELNQPQHF. The CDR3 DNA reads as TGCGCCAGCAGCCAAGCTGCGGAACTTAATCAGCCCCAGCATTTT.